Below are 2 T cell receptor beta chains sequenced from a single sample in a study of cytomegalovirus exposure and HLA in healthy donors. PCR was performed using 60 Vbeta and 13 Jbeta primers. Produced via immunoSEQ multiplex PCR; TCRdb's table is partial and in-frame only. This table holds around 150,000 clones, roughly 85% found once. The sample comprised PBMCs. Every receptor here comes from a male donor in good health and CMV-seropositive.

The V gene is TRBV28, the J gene TRBJ1-4, with 9 positions matching TRBD1. V shed 4 bases, J shed 8 bases, and the junction held 8 bases outside the gene matches. This CDR3 comprises 15 residues. Per germline, CDR1 MDHEN and CDR2 SYDVKM. As DNA, the CDR3 is TGTGCCAGCAGTTCCTCCGGGACAGGGATAGAAAAACTGTTTTTT. It yields the protein CASSSSGTGIEKLFF. Combining the CDR3 with reference TRBV28 and TRBJ1-4 gives the whole variable domain DVKVTQSSRYLVKRTGEKVFLECVQDMDHENMFWYRQDPGLGLRLIYFSYDVKMKEKGDIPEGYSVSREKKERFSLILESASTNQTSMYLCASSSSGTGIEKLFFGSGTQLSVL.

This clone was observed once. V and J are TRBV19 and TRBJ1-5; 10 nucleotides agree with TRBD1. With V trimmed by 3 bases and J by 6 bases, 5 bases remained unmatched. The CDR3 sequence is 15 residues long. CDR1 is LNHDA and CDR2 is SQIVND in the germline V gene (reference sequence). The CDR3 here is CASSIPRDRGQPQHF. CDR3 DNA sequence: TGTGCCAGTAGTATTCCCAGGGACAGGGGTCAGCCCCAGCATTTT.